This T cell receptor (beta chain) was identified in a study of T cell repertoires in cytomegalovirus infection. In the study overall: Recently identified HLA-C-restricted CMV epitopes and well-studied HLA-B-restricted CMV epitopes were used by the study. Overall study findings and caveats: Individuals carrying CMV plus the relevant HLA were identified by cumulative frequency of public TCR beta families. Clonotypes of TCR beta that were HLA-C-restricted and CMV-specific dominated the ex vivo response.

As to this clonotype: Its antigen is undetermined.

Germline CDR1 is MDHEN and CDR2 is SYDVKM. V lost 2 bases, J lost 4 bases, and 11 bases stayed unmatched. The length of the CDR3 is 17 residues. TCRdb reprocessed the reads with MiXCR, giving one entry per CDR3 protein. The sample lists about 480,000 distinct CDR3 sequences, more than 30% occurring once. The V call is TRBV28, the J call TRBJ2-3; 8 nucleotides match TRBD2. Sequences were derived from cultured PBMCs, sampled from culture after CMV antigen stimulation. The receptor was derived from a human donor in good health (CMV status not recorded). Some clones in this sample may be carry-over from other donors' samples. The CDR3 is CASSLHSGVAGSDTQYF. The CDR3 DNA sequence: TGTGCCAGCAGTTTACATTCCGGGGTAGCGGGGTCAGATACGCAGTATTTT.